The source of this T cell receptor (beta chain) is a study of T cell clonality in common variable immunodeficiency. General study points: Repertoire-complication correlations in CVID were limited by patient heterogeneity.

Trimming took off 5 bases at V and 4 bases at J, with 5 bases between the two ends. The germline CDR1 and CDR2 sequences are SNHLY and FYNNEI. The CDR3 runs 11 residues. Generated by immunoSEQ multiplex PCR, the TCRdb table keeps only in-frame clones and is missing some. The data show 60,000 to 75,000 clones, with none appearing a single time. This clone was recorded at least ten times. Antigen unknown. The sequence runs out 3 residues before the end of the CDR3; the remainder is reconstructed from the germline J gene. Specimen: peripheral blood mononuclear cells. This sequence was found in a person aged 18 to 75 in good health. The chain combines TRBV2 with TRBJ1-2; no clear D gene. CDR3 amino acids: CASSRVYGYTF. The CDR3 bases that were read are TGTGCCAGCAGTAGGGTCTATGGC.